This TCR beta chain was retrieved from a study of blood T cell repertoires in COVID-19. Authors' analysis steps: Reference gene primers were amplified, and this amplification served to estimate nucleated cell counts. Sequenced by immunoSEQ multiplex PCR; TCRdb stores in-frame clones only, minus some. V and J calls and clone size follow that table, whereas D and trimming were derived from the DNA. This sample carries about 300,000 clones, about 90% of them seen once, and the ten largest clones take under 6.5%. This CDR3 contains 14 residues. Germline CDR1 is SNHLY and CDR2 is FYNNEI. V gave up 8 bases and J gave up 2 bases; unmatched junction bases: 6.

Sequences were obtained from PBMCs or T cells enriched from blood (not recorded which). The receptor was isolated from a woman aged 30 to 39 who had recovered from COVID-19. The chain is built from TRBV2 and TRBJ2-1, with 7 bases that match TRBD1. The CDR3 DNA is TGTGCCAGCCTGGAAGGGACAGCCTACAATGAGCAGTTCTTC. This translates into CASLEGTAYNEQFF.